This note documents a single T cell receptor (beta chain) sequence. These data originate in a study of tumor-infiltrating lymphocytes in localized non-small cell lung cancer. Study as a whole: Some samples were collected after neoadjuvant chemotherapy; smokers, never-smokers and several histologies were included.

Here immunoSEQ multiplex PCR was the method, and the copy in TCRdb shows in-frame clones only, minus some. The profile shows roughly 15,000 clones, approximately 71% of them singletons. Germline loops: CDR1 MDHEN, CDR2 SYDVKM. The ends were cut back, 0 bases at V and 0 bases at J, with 9 bases in the middle. This CDR3 has 15 amino acids. Sequenced: uninvolved lung tissue not adjacent to the tumor. The sequence derives from a human donor with non-small cell lung cancer. The genes are TRBV28 and TRBJ2-7; D perhaps matches TRBD1 (5 bases). CDR3: CASSLWTALSYEQYF. DNA for the CDR3: TGTGCCAGCAGTTTATGGACAGCTCTCTCCTACGAGCAGTACTTC.